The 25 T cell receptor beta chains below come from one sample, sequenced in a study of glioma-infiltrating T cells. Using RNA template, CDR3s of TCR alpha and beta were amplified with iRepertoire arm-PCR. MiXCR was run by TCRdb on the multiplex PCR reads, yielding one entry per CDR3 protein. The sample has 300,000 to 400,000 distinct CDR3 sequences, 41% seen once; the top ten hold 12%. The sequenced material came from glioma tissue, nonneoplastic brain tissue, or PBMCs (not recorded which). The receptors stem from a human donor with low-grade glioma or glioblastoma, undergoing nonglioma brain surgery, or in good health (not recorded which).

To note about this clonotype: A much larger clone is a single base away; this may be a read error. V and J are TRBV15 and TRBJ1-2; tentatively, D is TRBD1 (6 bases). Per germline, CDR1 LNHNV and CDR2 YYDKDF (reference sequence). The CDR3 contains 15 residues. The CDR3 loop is CATSSDPWGAYGYNF. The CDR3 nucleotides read TGTGCCACCAGCAGCGACCCCTGGGGGGCCTATGGCTACAACTTC.

CDR3 DNA: TGTGCCATCAGTGAGCCCGGGACTAGCGCCTACAATGAGCAGTTCTTC. Its protein product is CAISEPGTSAYNEQFF. The rearrangement uses TRBV10-3 and TRBJ2-1; 10 nucleotides line up with TRBD2. The germline gives CDR1 ENHRY, CDR2 SYGVKD. The CDR3 is made up of 16 amino acids. V trimming: 2 bases; J trimming: 2 bases; junction bases outside the gene matches: 3.

CDR3 region: CSFAGTSREQYF. For the CDR3, the DNA is TGCAGTTTCGCCGGGACTAGCCGCGAGCAGTACTTC. This chain links TRBV20-1 with TRBJ2-7, with TRBD2 matching over 9 bases. In germline, CDR1 is DFQATT, CDR2 SNEGSKA (reference sequence). The CDR3 runs to 12 residues. V shed 8 bases and J 6 bases; nucleotides not matched to a gene: 8.

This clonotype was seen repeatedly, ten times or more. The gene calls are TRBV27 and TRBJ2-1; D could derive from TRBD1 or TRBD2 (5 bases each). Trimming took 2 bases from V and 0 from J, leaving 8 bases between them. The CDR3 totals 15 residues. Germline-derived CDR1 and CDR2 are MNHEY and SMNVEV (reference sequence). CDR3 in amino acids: CASSLEGSSYNEQFF. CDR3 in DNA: TGTGCCAGCAGTTTAGAGGGGAGCTCCTACAATGAGCAGTTCTTC.

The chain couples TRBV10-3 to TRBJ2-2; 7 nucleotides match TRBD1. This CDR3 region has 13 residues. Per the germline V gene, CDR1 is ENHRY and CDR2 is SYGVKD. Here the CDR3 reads CGTGTANTGELFF. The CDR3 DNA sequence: TGTGGAACCGGGACAGCGAACACCGGGGAGCTGTTTTTT.

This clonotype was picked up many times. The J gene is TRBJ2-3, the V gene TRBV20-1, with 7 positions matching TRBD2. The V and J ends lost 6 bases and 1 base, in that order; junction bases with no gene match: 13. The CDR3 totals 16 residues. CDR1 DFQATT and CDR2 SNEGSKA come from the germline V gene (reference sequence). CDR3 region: CSAIQFKGRGTDTQYF. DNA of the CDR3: TGCAGTGCCATACAATTCAAGGGGAGGGGCACAGATACGCAGTATTTT.

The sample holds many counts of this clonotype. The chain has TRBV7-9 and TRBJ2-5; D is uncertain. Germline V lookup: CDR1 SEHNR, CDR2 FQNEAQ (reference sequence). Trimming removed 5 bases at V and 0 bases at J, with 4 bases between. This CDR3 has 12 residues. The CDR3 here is CASSAYQETQYF. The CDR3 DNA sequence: TGTGCCAGCAGCGCCTACCAAGAGACCCAGTACTTC.

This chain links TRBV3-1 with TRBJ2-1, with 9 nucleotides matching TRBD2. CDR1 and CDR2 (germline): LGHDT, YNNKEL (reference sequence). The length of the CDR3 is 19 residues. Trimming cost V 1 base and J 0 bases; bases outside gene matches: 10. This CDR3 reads CASSQGFASGIHSYNEQFF. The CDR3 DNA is TGTGCCAGCAGCCAAGGGTTTGCTAGCGGGATTCACTCCTACAATGAGCAGTTCTTC.

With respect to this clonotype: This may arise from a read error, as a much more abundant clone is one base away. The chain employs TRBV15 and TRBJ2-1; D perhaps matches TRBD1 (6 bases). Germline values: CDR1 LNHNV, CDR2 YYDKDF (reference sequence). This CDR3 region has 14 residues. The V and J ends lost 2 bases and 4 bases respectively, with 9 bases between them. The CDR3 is CATSRRGQYNEQFF. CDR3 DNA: TGTGCCACCAGCAGACGCGGACAGTACAATGAGCAGTTCTTC.

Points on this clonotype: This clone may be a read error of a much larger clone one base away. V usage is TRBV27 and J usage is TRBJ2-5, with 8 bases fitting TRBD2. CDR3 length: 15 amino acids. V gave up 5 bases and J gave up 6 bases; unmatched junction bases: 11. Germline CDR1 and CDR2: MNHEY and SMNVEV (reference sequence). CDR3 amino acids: CASSPLAGGKQTQYF. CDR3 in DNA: TGTGCCAGCAGTCCCCTGGCGGGGGGAAAACAGACCCAGTACTTC.

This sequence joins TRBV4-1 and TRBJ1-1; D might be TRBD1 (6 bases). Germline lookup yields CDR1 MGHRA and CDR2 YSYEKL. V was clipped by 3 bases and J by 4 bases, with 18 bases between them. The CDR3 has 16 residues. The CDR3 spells CASSHPVRGESTEAFF. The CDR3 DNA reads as TGCGCCAGCAGCCATCCCGTCAGGGGTGAGAGCACTGAAGCTTTCTTT.

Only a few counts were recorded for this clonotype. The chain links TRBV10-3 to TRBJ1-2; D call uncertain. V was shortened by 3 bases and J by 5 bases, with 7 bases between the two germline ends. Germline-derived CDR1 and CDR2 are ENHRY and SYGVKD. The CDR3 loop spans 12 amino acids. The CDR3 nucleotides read TGTGCCATCAGTGAAGGGTTTTATGGCTACACCTTC. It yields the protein CAISEGFYGYTF.

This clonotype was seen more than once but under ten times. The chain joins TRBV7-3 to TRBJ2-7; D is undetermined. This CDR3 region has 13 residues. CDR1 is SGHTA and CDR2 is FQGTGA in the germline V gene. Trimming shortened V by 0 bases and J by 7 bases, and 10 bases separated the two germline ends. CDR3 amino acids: CASSLTAQREQYF. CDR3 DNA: TGTGCCAGCAGCTTAACGGCCCAGCGTGAGCAGTACTTC.

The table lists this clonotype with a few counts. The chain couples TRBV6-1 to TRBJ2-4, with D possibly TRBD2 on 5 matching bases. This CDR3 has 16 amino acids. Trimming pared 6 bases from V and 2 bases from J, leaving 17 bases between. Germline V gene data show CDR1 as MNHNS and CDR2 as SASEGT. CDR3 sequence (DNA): TGTGCCAGCAGCCCCGGGGTCCTTCGGACCAAAAACATTCAGTACTTC. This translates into CASSPGVLRTKNIQYF.

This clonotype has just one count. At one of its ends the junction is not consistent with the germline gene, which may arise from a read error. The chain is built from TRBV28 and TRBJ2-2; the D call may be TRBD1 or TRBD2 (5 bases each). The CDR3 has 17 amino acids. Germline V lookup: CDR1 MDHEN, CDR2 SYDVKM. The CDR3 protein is CASSAFIPDRNTGEMFF. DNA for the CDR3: TGTGCCAGCAGTGCCTTTATACCTGACAGAAACACCGGGGAGATGTTTTTT.

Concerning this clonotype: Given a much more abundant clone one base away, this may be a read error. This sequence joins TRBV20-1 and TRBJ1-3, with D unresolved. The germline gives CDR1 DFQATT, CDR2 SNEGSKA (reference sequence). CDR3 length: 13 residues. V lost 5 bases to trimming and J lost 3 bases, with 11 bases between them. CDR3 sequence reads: CSAGEGSGNTIYF. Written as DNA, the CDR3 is TGCAGTGCTGGGGAGGGAAGTGGAAACACCATATATTTT.

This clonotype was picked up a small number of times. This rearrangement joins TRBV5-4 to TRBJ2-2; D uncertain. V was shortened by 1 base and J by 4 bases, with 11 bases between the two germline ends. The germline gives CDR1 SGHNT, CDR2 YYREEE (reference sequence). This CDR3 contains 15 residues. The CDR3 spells CASSLMGSGTGELFF. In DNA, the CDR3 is TGTGCCAGCAGCTTGATGGGGTCGGGCACCGGGGAGCTGTTTTTT.

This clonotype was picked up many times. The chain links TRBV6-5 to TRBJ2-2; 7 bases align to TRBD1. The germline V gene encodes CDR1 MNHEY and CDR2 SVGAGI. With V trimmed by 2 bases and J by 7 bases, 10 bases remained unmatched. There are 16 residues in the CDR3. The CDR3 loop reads CASSYGATGLGGELFF. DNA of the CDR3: TGTGCCAGCAGTTACGGTGCGACAGGGCTTGGCGGGGAGCTGTTTTTT.

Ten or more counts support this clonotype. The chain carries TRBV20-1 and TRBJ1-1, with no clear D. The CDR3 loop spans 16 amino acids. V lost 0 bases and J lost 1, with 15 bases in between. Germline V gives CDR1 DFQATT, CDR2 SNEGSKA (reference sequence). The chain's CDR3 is CSARDPARSGNTEAFF. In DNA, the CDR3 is TGCAGTGCTAGAGATCCCGCGAGATCTGGGAACACTGAAGCTTTCTTT.

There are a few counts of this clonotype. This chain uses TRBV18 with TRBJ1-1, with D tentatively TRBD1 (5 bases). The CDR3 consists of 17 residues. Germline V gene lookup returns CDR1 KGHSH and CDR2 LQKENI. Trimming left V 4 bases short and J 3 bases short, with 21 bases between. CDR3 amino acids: CASSRLPGTDGDTEAFF. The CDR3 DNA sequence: TGTGCCAGCTCACGACTCCCCGGGACCGATGGGGACACTGAAGCTTTCTTT.

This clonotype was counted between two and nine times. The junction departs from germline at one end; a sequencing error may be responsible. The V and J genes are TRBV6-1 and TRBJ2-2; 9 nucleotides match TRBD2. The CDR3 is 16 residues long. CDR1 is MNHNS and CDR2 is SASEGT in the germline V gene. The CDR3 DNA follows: TGTGCCATCAGTGGCGGGACTAGCCGGGGCACCGGGGAGCTGTTTTTT. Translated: CAISGGTSRGTGELFF.

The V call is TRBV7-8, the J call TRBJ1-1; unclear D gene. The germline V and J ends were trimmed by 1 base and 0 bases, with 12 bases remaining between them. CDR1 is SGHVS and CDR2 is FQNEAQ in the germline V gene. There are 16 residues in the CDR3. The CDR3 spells CASSLVPVNVNTEAFF. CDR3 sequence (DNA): TGTGCCAGCAGCTTAGTCCCAGTAAACGTGAACACTGAAGCTTTCTTT.

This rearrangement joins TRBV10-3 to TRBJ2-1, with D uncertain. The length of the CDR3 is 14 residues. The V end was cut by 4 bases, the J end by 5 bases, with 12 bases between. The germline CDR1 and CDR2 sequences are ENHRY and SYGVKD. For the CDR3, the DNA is TGTGCCATCAGTGCCTTACGATCCGACAATGAGCAGTTCTTC. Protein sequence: CAISALRSDNEQFF.

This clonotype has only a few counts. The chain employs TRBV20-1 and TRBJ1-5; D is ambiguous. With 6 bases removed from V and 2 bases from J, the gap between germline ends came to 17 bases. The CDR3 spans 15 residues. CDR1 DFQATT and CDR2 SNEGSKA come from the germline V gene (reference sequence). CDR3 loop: CSAEPGVLGNQPQHF. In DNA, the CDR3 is TGCAGTGCCGAGCCTGGGGTGCTAGGCAATCAGCCCCAGCATTTT.

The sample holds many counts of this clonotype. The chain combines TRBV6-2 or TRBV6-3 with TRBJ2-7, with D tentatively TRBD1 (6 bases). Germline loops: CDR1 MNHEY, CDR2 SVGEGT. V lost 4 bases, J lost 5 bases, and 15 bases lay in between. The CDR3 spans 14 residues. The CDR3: CASSFRQVKNEQYF. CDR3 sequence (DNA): TGTGCCAGCAGTTTCCGACAGGTCAAGAACGAGCAGTACTTC.